This T cell receptor beta chain was identified in a study of T cell responses to AZD1222 COVID-19 vaccine. Notes on the study in general: Two doses of AZD1222 preceded a rise in Spike-specific TCR breadth and depth. Across the whole spike, CD4 TCRs peaked at regions 160-218 and 743-854. Females outnumbered males among donors, who were mostly white British; clonal diversity was possibly underestimated.

Germline V CDR1 and CDR2: LNHDA, SQIVND (reference sequence). This CDR3 spans 12 amino acids. Trimming cost V 8 bases and J 9 bases, with 14 bases left between them. Second-dose schedules of about 4 or about 12 weeks were combined. About this clone: Its antigen remains unidentified.

Profiled with immunoSEQ multiplex PCR; TCRdb holds only in-frame clones, not every one. The sample lists some 130,000 clones, roughly nine tenths occurring once. The rearrangement links TRBV19 to TRBJ2-1, with D tentatively TRBD1 (8 bases). The sequence was obtained from an adult who received the AZD1222 COVID-19 vaccine. Sample: peripheral blood, taken 28 days after the second AZD1222 dose. The CDR3 here is CASQQGGVEQFF. The CDR3 DNA follows: TGTGCCAGTCAACAGGGGGGGGTTGAGCAGTTCTTC. The variable domain in full, completed from reference TRBV19 and TRBJ2-1, reads DGGITQSPKYLFRKEGQNVTLSCEQNLNHDAMYWYRQDPGQGLRLIYYSQIVNDFQKGDIAEGYSVSREKKESFPLTVTSAQKNPTAFYLCASQQGGVEQFFGPGTRLTVL.